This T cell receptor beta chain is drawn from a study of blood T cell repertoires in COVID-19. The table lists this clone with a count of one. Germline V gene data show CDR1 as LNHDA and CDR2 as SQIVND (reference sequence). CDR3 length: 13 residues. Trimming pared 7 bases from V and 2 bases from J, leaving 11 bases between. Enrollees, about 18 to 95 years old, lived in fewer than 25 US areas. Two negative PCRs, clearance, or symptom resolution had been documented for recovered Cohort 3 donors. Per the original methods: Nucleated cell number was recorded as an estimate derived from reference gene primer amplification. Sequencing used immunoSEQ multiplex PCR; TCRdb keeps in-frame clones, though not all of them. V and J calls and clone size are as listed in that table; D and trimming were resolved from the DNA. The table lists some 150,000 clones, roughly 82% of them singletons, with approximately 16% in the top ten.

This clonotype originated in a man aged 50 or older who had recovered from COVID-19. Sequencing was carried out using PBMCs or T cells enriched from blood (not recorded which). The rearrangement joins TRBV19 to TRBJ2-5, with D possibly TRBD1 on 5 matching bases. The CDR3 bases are TGTGCCAGTACTCAAGGACAACAAGAGACCCAGTACTTC. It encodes CASTQGQQETQYF.